The entry that follows covers one T cell receptor beta chain sequence. Its matching antigen is unknown. The CDR3 ends on some other residue instead of the conserved phenylalanine or tryptophan, so this is likely a read error. No DNA is shown, since the ends of the CDR3 on it are uncertain; the CDR3 is the one TCRdb lists. Each CDR3 protein gets one entry after TCRdb re-called the RT-PCR reads with MiXCR. The table shows over 800,000 distinct CDR3 sequences, with 21% occurring only once. The record originates from a study of response to subunit inactivated influenza vaccine. General observations from the study: It was suggested by the authors that few new T cells are recruited by each seasonal influenza vaccination.

Germline loops: CDR1 DFQATT, CDR2 SNEGSKA (reference sequence). Termini included, the CDR3 measures 10 amino acids. The TCR was taken from a man over 45 who received an inactivated influenza vaccine. The chain employs TRBV20-1 and TRBJ2-7. The sequenced sample was PBMCs from blood, obtained roughly 5 days after vaccination. CDR3 loop: CSARDYGGRG.